The 26 T cell receptor beta chains below come from one sample, sequenced in a study of human T cells and chemical hapten exposure. The total RNA was obtained from whole blood that was not fractionated. Each CDR3 protein is one row after TCRdb ran MiXCR on the 5' RACE reads. The sample carries roughly 110,000 distinct CDR3 sequences, roughly a fifth recorded once. These receptors came from a human donor in good health.

The V gene is TRBV20-1, the J gene TRBJ2-7; possibly TRBD2 for D (8 bases). This CDR3 has 14 residues. V shed 6 bases and J shed 6 bases, with 21 bases lying between them. Per germline, CDR1 DFQATT and CDR2 SNEGSKA (reference sequence). The CDR3: CSAIVTGRGLEQYF. The CDR3 DNA reads TGCAGTGCCATAGTTACCGGGAGGGGGCTCGAGCAGTACTTC.

The rearrangement joins TRBV7-2 to TRBJ1-1; no firm D call. CDR3 length: 15 amino acids. The ends were cut back, 5 bases at V and 0 bases at J, with 13 bases in the middle. Looked up from germline, CDR1 is SGHTA and CDR2 is FQGNSA. CDR3: CASSRRGTMNTEAFF. The CDR3 nucleotides are TGTGCCAGCAGCCGGCGGGGAACGATGAACACTGAAGCTTTCTTT.

This chain links TRBV30 with TRBJ1-1; tentative D call: TRBD1 (5 bases). Germline V CDR1 and CDR2: GTSNPN, SVGIG (reference sequence). Trimming took 0 bases from V and 6 from J, leaving 14 bases between them. CDR3 length: 14 residues. The CDR3 region has the DNA TGTGCCTGGAGTGTACAATCAGGGTACCCTGAAGCTTTCTTT. The encoded protein is CAWSVQSGYPEAFF.

This clonotype has only a few counts. Here the CDR3 DNA reads TGTGCCACCAGTCGGGGCTACGAGCAGTACTTC. This translates into CATSRGYEQYF. The chain recombines TRBV24-1 with TRBJ2-7; a possible D gene is TRBD2 (5 bases). Germline CDR1 KGHDR, CDR2 SFDVKD. The germline V and J ends were trimmed by 6 bases and 3 bases, with 5 bases remaining between them. The CDR3 spans 11 residues.

The chain combines TRBV6-5 with TRBJ2-3, with D tentatively TRBD1 (6 bases). The ends were cut back, 2 bases at V and 4 bases at J, with 10 bases in the middle. From germline, CDR1 is MNHEY and CDR2 SVGAGI. CDR3 size: 14 residues. The CDR3 region has the DNA TGTGCCAGCAGTTACCCCGGACAGTCAGATACGCAGTATTTT. It codes for CASSYPGQSDTQYF.

This clonotype turned up a few times. The genes are TRBV28 and TRBJ1-6; 7 bases agree with TRBD1. Trimming cost V 1 base and J 7 bases; bases outside gene matches: 7. The CDR3 runs 16 residues. Germline assignment: CDR1 MDHEN and CDR2 SYDVKM. The CDR3 sequence: CASSLSVPRGNSPLHF. The CDR3 DNA reads TGTGCCAGCAGTTTATCGGTCCCCAGGGGGAATTCACCCCTCCACTTT.

The chain uses TRBV5-1 and TRBJ2-2, with D hard to call. Germline loops: CDR1 SGHRS, CDR2 YFSETQ. This CDR3 is 16 amino acids long. The ends were cut back, 4 bases at V and 4 bases at J, with 17 bases in the middle. The CDR3 DNA reads as TGCGCCAGCAGCGACCCCTCAGTCCGCGCCACCGGGGAGCTGTTTTTT. This translates into CASSDPSVRATGELFF.

The CDR3: CASSQFMDNQPQHF. DNA for the CDR3: TGTGCCAGCAGCCAATTTATGGACAATCAGCCCCAGCATTTT. The chain uses TRBV3-1 and TRBJ1-5; no firm D call. Germline V CDR1 and CDR2: LGHDT, YNNKEL (reference sequence). Trimming took off 2 bases at V and 3 bases at J, with 8 bases between the two ends. CDR3 length: 14 amino acids.

The rearrangement uses TRBV5-6 and TRBJ1-4; D ambiguous. CDR3 length: 15 residues. CDR1 SGHDT and CDR2 YYEEEE come from the germline V gene. The V and J ends lost 1 base and 0 bases respectively, with 7 bases between them. The CDR3 DNA is TGTGCCAGCAGCTTGTTCGCGGCAACTAATGAAAAACTGTTTTTT. Translated: CASSLFAATNEKLFF.

This chain connects TRBV18 to TRBJ2-7; TRBD1 matches 8 bases. V gave up 7 bases and J gave up 3 bases; unmatched junction bases: 8. Germline assignment: CDR1 KGHSH and CDR2 LQKENI. The CDR3 has 14 amino acids. Here the CDR3 DNA reads TGTGCCAGCTTACCCGGGACAGGTAACTACGAGCAGTACTTC. It yields the protein CASLPGTGNYEQYF.

The V and J genes are TRBV27 and TRBJ1-1; D may be TRBD1 (6 bases). Germline lookup yields CDR1 MNHEY and CDR2 SMNVEV (reference sequence). The CDR3 is 18 residues long. V dropped 2 bases and J dropped 3 bases, with 22 bases sitting between them. The DNA of the CDR3 is TGTGCCAGCAGTTTAGTGGGGGGGGGCGGGGAAGTGGACACTGAAGCTTTCTTT. Translating it yields CASSLVGGGGEVDTEAFF.

The genes are TRBV5-1 and TRBJ1-3, with D possibly TRBD1 on 6 matching bases. This CDR3 is 15 amino acids long. The V gene's germline CDR1 is SGHRS and CDR2 YFSETQ. Trimming cost V 0 bases and J 4 bases, with 11 bases left between them. CDR3 in DNA: TGCGCCAGCAGCTTGGACCAGGGGCTAGGAAACACCATATATTTT. This codes for CASSLDQGLGNTIYF.

The genes are TRBV27 and TRBJ2-3; no definite D call. This CDR3 has 14 residues. Between the trimmed V and J ends, which lost 3 bases and 6 bases, there was a span of 13 bases. In germline, CDR1 is MNHEY, CDR2 SMNVEV (reference sequence). The CDR3 region is CASSLGGGRDTQYF. The CDR3 DNA reads TGTGCCAGCAGTTTGGGCGGTGGGCGTGATACGCAGTATTTT.

This clonotype has just a few counts. This sequence joins TRBV2 and TRBJ1-5, with a tentative D call TRBD1 (6 bases). The CDR3 runs 16 residues. Germline lookup yields CDR1 SNHLY and CDR2 FYNNEI. The ends were cut back, 3 bases at V and 4 bases at J, with 16 bases in the middle. The CDR3 nucleotides are TGTGCCAGCAGTGACTGGGACACCTTTTTTAATCAGCCCCAGCATTTT. Translation gives CASSDWDTFFNQPQHF. The variable domain in full, with the rest retrieved from reference TRBV2 and TRBJ1-5, is EPEVTQTPSHQVTQMGQEVILRCVPISNHLYFYWYRQILGQKVEFLVSFYNNEISEKSEIFDDQFSVERPDGSNFTLKIRSTKLEDSAMYFCASSDWDTFFNQPQHFGDGTRLSIL.

The CDR3 sequence is CASSPPSGARETQYF. DNA of the CDR3: TGTGCCAGCAGCCCACCCTCCGGCGCGAGGGAGACCCAGTACTTC. V usage is TRBV13 and J usage is TRBJ2-5; no firm D call. V was clipped by 5 bases and J by 5 bases, with 18 bases between them. Germline V CDR1 and CDR2: PRHDT, FYEKMQ (reference sequence). CDR3 size: 15 residues.

The genes are TRBV7-8 and TRBJ1-2; no firm D call. Germline V lookup: CDR1 SGHVS, CDR2 FQNEAQ. The CDR3 is made up of 15 amino acids. Trimming shortened V by 1 base and J by 6 bases, and 15 bases separated the two germline ends. The CDR3 nucleotides are TGTGCCAGCAGCTTAGTTGGAGCTCCGACCCATGGCTACACCTTC. It encodes CASSLVGAPTHGYTF. The full variable domain, with the rest looked up from reference TRBV7-8 and TRBJ1-2, is GAGVSQSPRYKVAKRGQDVALRCDPISGHVSLFWYQQALGQGPEFLTYFQNEAQLDKSGLPSDRFFAERPEGSVSTLKIQRTQQEDSAVYLCASSLVGAPTHGYTFGSGTRLTVV.

This clonotype was counted ten times or more. V gene TRBV5-4 combines with J gene TRBJ2-7; D not certain. The germline V gene encodes CDR1 SGHNT and CDR2 YYREEE (reference sequence). V lost 0 bases and J lost 7, with 8 bases in between. This CDR3 spans 12 amino acids. CDR3 loop: CASSLAGGEQYF. DNA of the CDR3: TGTGCCAGCAGCTTGGCAGGTGGGGAGCAGTACTTC.

In this sample, this clonotype turned up once. The gene calls are TRBV27 and TRBJ2-3; 7 positions match TRBD1. The CDR3 sequence is 15 residues long. Trimming cost V 8 bases and J 0 bases; bases outside gene matches: 8. The germline CDR1 and CDR2 sequences are MNHEY and SMNVEV (reference sequence). CDR3 coding DNA: TGTGCCAGCGGGGCCCAGACAGGGAGCACAGATACGCAGTATTTT. Translated, it gives CASGAQTGSTDTQYF.

This rearrangement joins TRBV12-3 or TRBV12-4 to TRBJ2-5; 7 bases are a match to TRBD2. V lost 4 bases, J lost 5 bases, and 13 bases stayed unmatched. The CDR3 spans 16 residues. CDR3 sequence (DNA): TGTGCCAGCAGTTCCCCTGGTGGGGGGGACGGGGAGACCCAGTACTTC. Amino acid sequence: CASSSPGGGDGETQYF.

This clonotype was observed a few times. V is TRBV6-1 and J is TRBJ1-1, with unresolved D. The germline gives CDR1 MNHNS, CDR2 SASEGT. CDR3 length: 13 residues. V was trimmed by 11 bases and J by 0 bases, leaving 13 bases between them. DNA of the CDR3: TGTGCCGGTCGTAGGGATTTGAACACTGAAGCTTTCTTT. Translating gives CAGRRDLNTEAFF.

The V call is TRBV28, the J call TRBJ1-2; 10 nucleotides align to TRBD1. This CDR3 is 16 amino acids long. V lost 3 bases to trimming and J lost 3 bases; unmatched junction nucleotides: 7. Germline-derived CDR1 and CDR2 are MDHEN and SYDVKM. This CDR3 is CASSLGQGKGDYGYTF. Here the CDR3 DNA reads TGTGCCAGCAGTTTGGGACAGGGGAAGGGGGACTATGGCTACACCTTC.

The sample holds a few counts of this clonotype. The chain carries TRBV10-3 and TRBJ2-5; 8 bases match TRBD1. The CDR3 loop spans 13 amino acids. Germline values: CDR1 ENHRY, CDR2 SYGVKD. V dropped 8 bases and J dropped 0; count of bases not matched to a gene: 2. DNA of the CDR3: TGTGCCATCCGACAGGGGTACCAAGAGACCCAGTACTTC. It yields the protein CAIRQGYQETQYF.

There are a few counts of this clonotype. The CDR3 nucleotides are TGTGCCAGCTCACCACGGAGGACTAGCGGGAGTGTGGCAGATACGCAGTATTTT. Translated, it gives CASSPRRTSGSVADTQYF. This sequence joins TRBV18 and TRBJ2-3; 13 bases are shared with TRBD2. Germline trimming cut 1 base from V and 4 bases from J; bases unmatched to any gene: 8. Germline CDR1 reads KGHSH; CDR2 reads LQKENI. The CDR3 loop spans 18 amino acids.

In this sample, this clonotype turned up a few times. The chain has TRBV6-5 and TRBJ1-1; 7 bases are shared with TRBD1. The trim removed 0 bases at V and 5 bases at J, leaving 3 bases unmatched. CDR3 length: 14 residues. CDR1 and CDR2 (germline): MNHEY, SVGAGI. The CDR3 sequence is CASSYSQGGTEAFF. As DNA, the CDR3 is TGTGCCAGCAGTTACTCCCAGGGGGGGACTGAAGCTTTCTTT.

The chain joins TRBV4-2 to TRBJ2-1; no clear D gene. This CDR3 has 16 amino acids. Germline V gene sequence: CDR1 LGHNA, CDR2 YNFKEQ. Trimming took 3 bases from V and 1 from J, leaving 13 bases between them. CDR3 sequence reads: CASSQLTDPSYNEQFF. The CDR3 DNA follows: TGTGCCAGCAGCCAGCTTACGGATCCTTCCTACAATGAGCAGTTCTTC.

The chain combines TRBV6-5 with TRBJ2-5; the match to TRBD2 covers 8 bases. This CDR3 has 17 residues. Per the germline V gene, CDR1 is MNHEY and CDR2 is SVGAGI. Trimming took 0 bases from V and 4 from J; bases not matched to a gene: 10. CDR3 loop: CASSYSIQREIGETQYF. In DNA, the CDR3 is TGTGCCAGCAGTTACTCGATCCAGCGGGAGATCGGAGAGACCCAGTACTTC.